A single sample is the source of the 9 T cell receptor beta chains below, sequenced in a study of blood T cell repertoires in COVID-19. Profiling relied on immunoSEQ multiplex PCR, and the TCRdb table lists in-frame clones only, not all of them. The table shows 250,000 to 300,000 clones, with around 89% occurring only once. What was sequenced was peripheral blood. Receptors were obtained from a woman in her 30s who had recovered from COVID-19.

The chain combines TRBV28 with TRBJ2-7, with D tentatively TRBD1 (5 bases). This CDR3 region has 13 residues. From germline, CDR1 is MDHEN and CDR2 SYDVKM. The germline V and J ends were trimmed by 3 bases and 7 bases, with 13 bases remaining between them. The CDR3 loop is CASSFRRVKEQYF. CDR3 DNA sequence: TGTGCCAGCAGTTTCCGCAGGGTCAAGGAGCAGTACTTC.

The J gene is TRBJ2-7, the V gene TRBV12-3 or TRBV12-4, with TRBD2 identical over 8 bases. The CDR3 has 13 residues. Trimming removed 6 bases from V and 4 bases from J; junction bases left unmatched: 5. DNA of the CDR3: TGTGCCAGCAGAACCGGGACTAGATACGAGCAGTACTTC. Translation: CASRTGTRYEQYF.

This chain uses TRBV2 with TRBJ1-1, with 7 bases fitting TRBD1. CDR1 is SNHLY, CDR2 FYNNEI, per germline. V dropped 7 bases and J dropped 0; count of bases not matched to a gene: 5. The CDR3 contains 14 residues. Here the CDR3 DNA reads TGTGCCAGCACGAAGACAGGGTTGAACACTGAAGCTTTCTTT. Translating gives CASTKTGLNTEAFF.

This clone appeared once. The chain employs TRBV7-9 and TRBJ2-3, with TRBD2 matching 9 bases. This CDR3 region has 14 residues. Losses at the gene ends were 5 bases for V and 5 bases for J; bases not matched to a gene: 5. In germline, CDR1 is SEHNR, CDR2 FQNEAQ (reference sequence). This CDR3 is CASSHSGGGDTQYF. CDR3 DNA sequence: TGTGCCAGCAGCCATAGCGGGGGCGGAGATACGCAGTATTTT.

The V call is TRBV20-1, the J call TRBJ2-3, with D maybe TRBD2 (5 bases). The germline V and J ends were trimmed by 3 bases and 3 bases, with 16 bases remaining between them. Germline V gives CDR1 DFQATT, CDR2 SNEGSKA (reference sequence). The CDR3 length is 15 residues. The CDR3 protein is CSASPRGEGTDTQYF. The DNA of the CDR3 is TGCAGTGCTAGTCCCCGGGGAGAAGGAACAGATACGCAGTATTTT.

As regards this clone: Other DNA variants within this sample encode the same CDR3. The gene calls are TRBV5-1 and TRBJ2-7; D is unclear. Germline-derived CDR1 and CDR2 are SGHRS and YFSETQ. V lost 2 bases and J lost 7, with 10 bases in between. The CDR3 consists of 12 residues. The CDR3 protein is CASSLNRDEQYF. The DNA for the CDR3 is TGCGCCAGCAGCTTAAATCGCGATGAGCAGTACTTC. The variable domain in full, with the rest retrieved from reference TRBV5-1 and TRBJ2-7, is KAGVTQTPRYLIKTRGQQVTLSCSPISGHRSVSWYQQTPGQGLQFLFEYFSETQRNKGNFPGRFSGRQFSNSRSEMNVSTLELGDSALYLCASSLNRDEQYFGPGTRLTVT.

This clone was seen only a few times. This chain joins TRBV9 and TRBJ2-1; D possibly corresponds to TRBD1 (5 bases). V was clipped by 3 bases and J by 7 bases, with 11 bases between them. This CDR3 has 13 amino acids. The germline gives CDR1 SGDLS, CDR2 YYNGEE. The CDR3 nucleotides read TGTGCCAGCAGCGGGGGCCCCACTAATGAGCAGTTCTTC. Its translation is CASSGGPTNEQFF.

This chain joins TRBV7-9 and TRBJ2-7; TRBD1 matches 7 bases. The J segment lost 5 bases and the V segment lost 3 bases, leaving 7 bases of the junction unmatched. Germline CDR1 and CDR2: SEHNR and FQNEAQ (reference sequence). There are 14 residues in the CDR3. The CDR3 sequence: CASSFRDRVNEQYF. CDR3 DNA: TGTGCCAGCAGCTTCCGTGACAGGGTAAACGAGCAGTACTTC.

There are a few counts of this clone. V usage is TRBV5-5 and J usage is TRBJ2-1; possibly TRBD2 for D (6 bases). Germline loops: CDR1 SGHKS, CDR2 YYEKEE (reference sequence). The CDR3 loop spans 16 amino acids. Trimming removed 2 bases from V and 0 bases from J, with 12 bases in between. The CDR3 bases are TGTGCCAGCAGCTTATCTGCGGGGCTCTCCTACAATGAGCAGTTCTTC. Translating it yields CASSLSAGLSYNEQFF.